This is a list of T cell receptor beta chains from one sample in a study of T cell responses to AZD1222 COVID-19 vaccine. The data were produced by immunoSEQ multiplex PCR, yet TCRdb's version contains in-frame clones alone and is incomplete. Among approximately 200,000 clones, around 88% were seen once, and the ten largest hold around 8%. Sequenced material: peripheral blood, taken on day 0 of AZD1222 vaccination. These receptors all come from an adult in good health. CDR3s leave out the opening cysteine and the closing phenylalanine or tryptophan. Fields, in order: J gene, clone size, V gene, CDR3 protein. Clone size is stated in some rows and not others, as once, few, many or a class when expanded.

>TRBJ2-3|few|TRBV30
ASTGADTQY
>TRBJ2-7|.|TRBV28
ASSGLQGTYEQY
>TRBJ2-7|.|TRBV4-1
ASSSRLEQY
>TRBJ2-3|.|TRBV7-3
ASSSSGTGTQY
>TRBJ1-6|.|TRBV9
ASSGGTGRGSPLH
>TRBJ2-2|.|TRBV3-1/TRBV3-2
GSGKNTGELF
>TRBJ2-2|.|TRBV5-5
ASSLGGTTGELF
>TRBJ1-2|.|TRBV3-1/TRBV3-2
ASSGQEDYGYT
>TRBJ2-5|.|TRBV15
ATSRRARETQY
>TRBJ2-3|medium-sized|TRBV6-4
ASSDSAGGPGDTQY
>TRBJ2-2|.|TRBV4-2
ASSLFWDRYMDTGELF
>TRBJ1-1|.|TRBV7-3
ASSLSSQRPLVAENTEAF
>TRBJ2-7|.|TRBV6-5
ASQRGPTYEQY
>TRBJ2-3|.|TRBV5-4
ASSLTDTQY
>TRBJ2-7|.|TRBV7-9
ASSWGSEQY
>TRBJ1-2|once|TRBV9
ASSVGPTGVGYT
>TRBJ2-1|.|TRBV6-2/TRBV6-3
ASSPAWGQSNNEQF
>TRBJ1-4|.|TRBV28
ASSSIGTNEKLF
>TRBJ1-5|.|TRBV5-1
ASSLGTKYQPQH